Below, one T cell receptor (beta chain) is given with its context. Its cognate antigen is unknown. This sample was included in a study of cytomegalovirus exposure and HLA in healthy donors. Study context: Early released data had about 80 million unique TCRs, all coming from HLA-typed donors.

PCR involved 60 Vbeta and 13 Jbeta primers. Profiling relied on immunoSEQ multiplex PCR, and the TCRdb table lists in-frame clones only, not all of them. This repertoire includes about 35,000 clones. This CDR3 is 15 amino acids long. Germline V gives CDR1 KGHSH, CDR2 LQKENI. Germline trimming cut 3 bases from V and 3 bases from J; bases unmatched to any gene: 5. Study conclusions and caveats: Researchers left out some V segments, among them TRBV6-2 and TRBV6-3, as indistinguishable. By HLA locus, TCR association rates varied in a later analysis, with DRB1 showing the most and HLA-C the fewest. Researchers catalogued roughly 170 TCR beta chains as cytomegalovirus-associated.

The sequence derives from a woman in her 40s in good health and CMV-seropositive. This chain links TRBV18 with TRBJ2-5; 9 bases are shared with TRBD1. Sequenced input: PBMCs. As DNA, the CDR3 is TGTGCCAGCTCACCGAGGGGGACAGGGAAAGAGACCCAGTACTTC. It yields the protein CASSPRGTGKETQYF.